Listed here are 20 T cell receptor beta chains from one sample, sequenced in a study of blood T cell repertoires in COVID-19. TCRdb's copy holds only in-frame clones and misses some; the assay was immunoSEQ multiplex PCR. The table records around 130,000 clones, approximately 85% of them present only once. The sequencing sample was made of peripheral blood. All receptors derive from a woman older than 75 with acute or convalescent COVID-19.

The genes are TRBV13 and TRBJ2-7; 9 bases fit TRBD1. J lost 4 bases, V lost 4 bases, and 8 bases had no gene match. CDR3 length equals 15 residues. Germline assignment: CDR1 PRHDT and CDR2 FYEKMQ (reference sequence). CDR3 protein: CASSSSRDRVYEQYF. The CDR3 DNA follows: TGTGCCAGCAGCTCCTCCAGGGACAGGGTATACGAGCAGTACTTC.

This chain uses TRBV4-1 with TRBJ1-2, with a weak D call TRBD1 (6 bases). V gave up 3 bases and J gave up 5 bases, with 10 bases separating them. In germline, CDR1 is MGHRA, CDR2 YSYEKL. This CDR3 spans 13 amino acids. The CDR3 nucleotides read TGCGCCAGCAGCCAGCAGGGGTTATATGGCTACACCTTC. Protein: CASSQQGLYGYTF.

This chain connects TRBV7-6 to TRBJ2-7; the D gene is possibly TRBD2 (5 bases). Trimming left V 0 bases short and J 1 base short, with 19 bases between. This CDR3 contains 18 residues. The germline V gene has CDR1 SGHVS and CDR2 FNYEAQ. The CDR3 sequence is CASSLAGEVWRLSYEQYF. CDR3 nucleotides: TGTGCCAGCAGCTTAGCCGGGGAAGTCTGGCGGCTATCCTACGAGCAGTACTTC.

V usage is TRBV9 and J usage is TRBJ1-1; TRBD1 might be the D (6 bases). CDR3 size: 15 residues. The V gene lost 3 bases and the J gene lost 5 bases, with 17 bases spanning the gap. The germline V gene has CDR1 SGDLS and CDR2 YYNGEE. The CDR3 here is CASSDSPGARTEAFF. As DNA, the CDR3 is TGTGCCAGCAGCGACTCCCCAGGGGCGAGGACTGAAGCTTTCTTT.

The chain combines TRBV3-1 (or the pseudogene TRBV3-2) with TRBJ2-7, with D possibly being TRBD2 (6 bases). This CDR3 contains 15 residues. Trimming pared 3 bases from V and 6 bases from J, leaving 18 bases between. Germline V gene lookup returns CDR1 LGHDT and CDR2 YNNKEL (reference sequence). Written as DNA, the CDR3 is TGTGCCAGCAGCCATCCGCTCGGGAGATTCAGCGAGCAGTACTTC. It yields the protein CASSHPLGRFSEQYF.

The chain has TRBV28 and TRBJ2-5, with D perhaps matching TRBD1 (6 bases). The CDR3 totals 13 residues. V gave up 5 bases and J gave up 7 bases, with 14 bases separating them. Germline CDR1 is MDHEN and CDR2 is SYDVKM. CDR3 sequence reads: CASSQGQGGTQYF. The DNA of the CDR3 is TGTGCCAGCAGTCAGGGACAAGGAGGGACCCAGTACTTC.

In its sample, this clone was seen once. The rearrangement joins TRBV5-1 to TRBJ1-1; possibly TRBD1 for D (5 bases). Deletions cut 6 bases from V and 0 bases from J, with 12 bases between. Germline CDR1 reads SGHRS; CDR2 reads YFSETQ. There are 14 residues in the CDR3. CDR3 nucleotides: TGCGCCAGCATGCATGGAGGGGTGAACACTGAAGCTTTCTTT. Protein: CASMHGGVNTEAFF. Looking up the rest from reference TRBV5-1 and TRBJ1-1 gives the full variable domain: KAGVTQTPRYLIKTRGQQVTLSCSPISGHRSVSWYQQTPGQGLQFLFEYFSETQRNKGNFPGRFSGRQFSNSRSEMNVSTLELGDSALYLCASMHGGVNTEAFFGQGTRLTVV.

The CDR3 nucleotides are TGTGCCAGCAGCGTAGATGACACCAATGAAAAACTGTTTTTT. As protein: CASSVDDTNEKLFF. This chain connects TRBV9 to TRBJ1-4; D gene unclear. CDR1 is SGDLS and CDR2 is YYNGEE in the germline V gene. Trimming removed 0 bases at V and 5 bases at J, with 8 bases between. There are 14 residues in the CDR3.

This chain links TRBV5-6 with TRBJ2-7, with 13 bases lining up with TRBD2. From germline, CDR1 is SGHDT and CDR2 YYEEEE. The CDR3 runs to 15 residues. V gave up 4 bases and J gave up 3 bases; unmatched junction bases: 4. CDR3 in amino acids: CASSIGLAGVYEQYF. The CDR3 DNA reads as TGTGCCAGCAGCATCGGACTAGCGGGAGTCTACGAGCAGTACTTC.

CDR3 protein: CASSLDAGQHYGYTF. CDR3 sequence (DNA): TGTGCCAGCAGCTTAGATGCGGGACAGCACTATGGCTACACCTTC. This sequence joins TRBV7-6 and TRBJ1-2, with 7 nucleotides matching TRBD1. CDR1 is SGHVS, CDR2 FNYEAQ, per germline. CDR3 length equals 15 residues. V dropped 1 base and J dropped 3; count of bases not matched to a gene: 5.

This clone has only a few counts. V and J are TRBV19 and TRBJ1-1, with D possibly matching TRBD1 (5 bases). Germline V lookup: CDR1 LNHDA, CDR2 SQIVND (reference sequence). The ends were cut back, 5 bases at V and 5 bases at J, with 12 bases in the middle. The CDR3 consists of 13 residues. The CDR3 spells CASSGTQGTEAFF. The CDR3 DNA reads TGTGCCAGTAGTGGAACGCAGGGTACTGAAGCTTTCTTT. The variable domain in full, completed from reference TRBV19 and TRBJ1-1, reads DGGITQSPKYLFRKEGQNVTLSCEQNLNHDAMYWYRQDPGQGLRLIYYSQIVNDFQKGDIAEGYSVSREKKESFPLTVTSAQKNPTAFYLCASSGTQGTEAFFGQGTRLTVV.

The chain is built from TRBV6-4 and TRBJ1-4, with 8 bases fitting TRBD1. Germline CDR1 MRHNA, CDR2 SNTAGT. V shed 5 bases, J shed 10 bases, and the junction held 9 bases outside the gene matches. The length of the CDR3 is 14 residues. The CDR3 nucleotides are TGTGCCAGCAGTTTGGAGGCCGGACAGGGAAAACTGTTTTTT. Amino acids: CASSLEAGQGKLFF.

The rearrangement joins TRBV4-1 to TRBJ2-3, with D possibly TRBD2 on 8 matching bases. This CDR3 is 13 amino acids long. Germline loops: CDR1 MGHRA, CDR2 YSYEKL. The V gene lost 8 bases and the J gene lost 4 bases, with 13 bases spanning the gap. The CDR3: CASRQGLADTQYF. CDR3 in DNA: TGCGCCAGCCGACAGGGACTAGCAGATACGCAGTATTTT.

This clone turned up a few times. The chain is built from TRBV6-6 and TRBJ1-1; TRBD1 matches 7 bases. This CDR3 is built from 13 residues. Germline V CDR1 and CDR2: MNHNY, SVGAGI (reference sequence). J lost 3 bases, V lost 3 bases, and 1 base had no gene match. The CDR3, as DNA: TGTGCCAGCAGTTATGGACAGGACACTGAAGCTTTCTTT. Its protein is CASSYGQDTEAFF.

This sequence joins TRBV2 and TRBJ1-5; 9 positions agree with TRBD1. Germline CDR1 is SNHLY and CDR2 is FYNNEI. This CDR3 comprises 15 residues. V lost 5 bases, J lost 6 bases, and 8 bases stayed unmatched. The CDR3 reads CASSPGTGYVQPQHF. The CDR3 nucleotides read TGTGCCAGCAGTCCTGGGACAGGGTATGTTCAGCCCCAGCATTTT.

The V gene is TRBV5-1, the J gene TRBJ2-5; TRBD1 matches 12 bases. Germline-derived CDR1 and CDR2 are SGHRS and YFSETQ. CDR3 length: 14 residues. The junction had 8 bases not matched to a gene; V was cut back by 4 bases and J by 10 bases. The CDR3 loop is CASSDGTGGWVQYF. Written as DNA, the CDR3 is TGCGCCAGCAGCGACGGGACAGGGGGCTGGGTCCAGTACTTC.

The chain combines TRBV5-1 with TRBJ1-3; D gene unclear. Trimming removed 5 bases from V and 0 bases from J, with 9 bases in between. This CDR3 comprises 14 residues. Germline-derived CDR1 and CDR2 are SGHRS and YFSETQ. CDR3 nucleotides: TGCGCCAGCAGTGAGGCGCGCTCTGGAAACACCATATATTTT. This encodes CASSEARSGNTIYF.

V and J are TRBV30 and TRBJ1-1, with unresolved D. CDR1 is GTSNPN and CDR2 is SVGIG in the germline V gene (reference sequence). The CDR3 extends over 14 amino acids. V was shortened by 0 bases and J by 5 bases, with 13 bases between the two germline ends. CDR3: CAWSVALGRTEAFF. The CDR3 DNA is TGTGCCTGGAGTGTAGCGCTAGGGAGGACTGAAGCTTTCTTT. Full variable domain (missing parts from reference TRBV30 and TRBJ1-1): SQTIHQWPATLVQPVGSPLSLECTVEGTSNPNLYWYRQAAGRGLQLLFYSVGIGQISSEVPQNLSASRPQDRQFILSSKKLLLSDSGFYLCAWSVALGRTEAFFGQGTRLTVV.

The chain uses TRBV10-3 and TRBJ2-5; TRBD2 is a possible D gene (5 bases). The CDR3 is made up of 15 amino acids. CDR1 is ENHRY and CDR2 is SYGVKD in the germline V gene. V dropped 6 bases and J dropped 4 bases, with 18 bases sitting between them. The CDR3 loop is CAIRSGPLAGETQYF. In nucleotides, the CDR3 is TGTGCCATCAGATCCGGGCCCCTGGCGGGAGAGACCCAGTACTTC.

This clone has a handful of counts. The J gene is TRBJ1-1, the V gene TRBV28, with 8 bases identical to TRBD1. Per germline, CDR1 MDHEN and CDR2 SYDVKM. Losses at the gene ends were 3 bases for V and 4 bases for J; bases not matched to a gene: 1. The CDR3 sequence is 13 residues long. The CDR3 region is CASSLGQVTEAFF. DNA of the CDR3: TGTGCCAGCAGTTTGGGACAGGTCACTGAAGCTTTCTTT.